The entry below gives a single T cell receptor beta chain sequence along with its context. As yet, its antigen is unknown. This CDR3 comprises 17 residues. Germline V gene lookup returns CDR1 MNHEY and CDR2 SMNVEV (reference sequence). This entry comes from a study of T cells expressing NK-cell markers. Study-level results: Roughly 6 donors showed dominant NKG2C+ clonotypes comprising about 1.0-8% of their CD8+ T cells. HCMV specificity was not established for the expanded NKG2C+ T cell clones.

The authors generated TCR beta cDNA through 5'RACE template switching with UMIs. TCRdb re-called the 5' RACE reads; one entry per CDR3 protein, DNA not given. The sample yields 550,000 or so distinct CDR3 sequences, of which the top ten take up approximately 3.6%. Input material: blood T cells: a sorted CD56 or NKG2C T cell subset, CD4+ or CD8+ T cells, or bulk PBMC T cells (not recorded which). The source of this sequence is a man aged 18 to 35 in good health. The chain employs TRBV27 and TRBJ2-6; TCRdb returns TRBD1, unconfirmable since there is no DNA. The CDR3 is CASSLGTPVSGANVLTF.